This is a list of T cell receptor beta chains from one sample in a study of beta chain features in type 1 diabetes. Clones were read by immunoSEQ multiplex PCR, and TCRdb kept only the in-frame ones, dropping some. Of 120,000 to 150,000 clones listed, approximately 52% were seen once; the top ten hold over 0.4%. Sequences were obtained from Tregs from blood. Receptors originate from a man between 18 and 35 years old in good health. CDR3s include the opening cysteine and the closing phenylalanine or tryptophan. A D gene is named only where the DNA matches it firmly. For some rows the clone size is stated as once, few or many, or as a class when expanded; others skip it.

size | J | V | D | CDR3 | DNA
- | TRBJ2-5 | TRBV6-5 | TRBD2 | CASSYSGRVETQYF | TGTGCCAGCAGTTACTCAGGGAGGGTTGAGACCCAGTACTTC
few | TRBJ2-7 | TRBV7-9 | - | CASSLTSYPGEQYF | TGTGCCAGCAGCCTGACCTCCTACCCGGGTGAGCAGTACTTC
- | TRBJ2-5 | TRBV15 | TRBD2 | CATSRDYSGRGANPGKETQYF | TGTGCCACCAGCAGAGATTATTCGGGGCGGGGGGCCAATCCCGGAAAAGAGACCCAGTACTTC
once | TRBJ2-7 | TRBV10-3 | TRBD2 | CAISDSGKGRAQYF | TGTGCCATCAGTGACTCCGGGAAAGGGAGGGCCCAGTACTTC
- | TRBJ2-3 | TRBV7-2 | - | CASSRRGGPYTDTQYF | TGTGCCAGCAGCCGAAGGGGGGGTCCGTACACAGATACGCAGTATTTT
- | TRBJ1-2 | TRBV19 | - | CASTPGQFNYGYTF | TGTGCCAGTACCCCAGGACAGTTCAACTATGGCTACACCTTC
few | TRBJ2-7 | TRBV27 | TRBD1 | CASRRTGGASSYEQYF | TGTGCCAGCAGACGGACAGGGGGCGCGAGCTCCTACGAGCAGTACTTC
few | TRBJ1-1 | TRBV19 | - | CASNPHAIGTEAFF | TGTGCCAGTAACCCCCACGCGATTGGCACTGAAGCTTTCTTT
- | TRBJ2-7 | TRBV6-1 | TRBD2 | CATVGGYSYEQYF | TGTGCCACCGTCGGGGGGTACTCCTACGAGCAGTACTTC
- | TRBJ2-1 | TRBV10-3 | TRBD2 | CAITRGLANNEQFF | TGTGCCATCACCCGAGGACTAGCGAACAATGAGCAGTTCTTC
- | TRBJ2-7 | TRBV7-9 | TRBD2 | CASSSGGANRNEQYF | TGTGCCAGCAGCTCCGGGGGGGCCAATCGGAACGAGCAGTACTTC
- | TRBJ1-2 | TRBV5-6 | TRBD1 | CASSSRQGSYYGYTF | TGTGCCAGCAGTTCTCGACAGGGGTCGTACTATGGCTACACCTTC
medium-sized | TRBJ2-7 | TRBV7-8 | TRBD1 | CASSLGQGITYEQYF | TGTGCCAGCAGCTTAGGACAGGGGATCACCTACGAGCAGTACTTC
- | TRBJ2-7 | TRBV7-6 | - | CASSFATDSSYEQYF | TGTGCCAGCAGCTTCGCGACAGATTCCTCCTACGAGCAGTACTTC
few | TRBJ1-2 | TRBV11-2 | - | CASSLDGAGGYTF | TGTGCCAGCAGCTTAGATGGGGCTGGAGGCTACACCTTC
- | TRBJ2-1 | TRBV7-3 | TRBD1 | CASSLYGTGYNEQFF | TGTGCCAGCAGCTTGTACGGGACAGGTTACAATGAGCAGTTCTTC
few | TRBJ2-1 | TRBV14 | TRBD2 | CASSPSGGSYNEQFF | TGTGCCAGCAGCCCCAGCGGGGGGTCGTACAATGAGCAGTTCTTC
- | TRBJ2-5 | TRBV5-1 | TRBD1 | CASSPGTGGKETQYF | TGCGCCAGCAGCCCCGGGACAGGGGGAAAAGAGACCCAGTACTTC
few | TRBJ1-2 | TRBV7-2 | - | CASSFRVRGYTF | TGTGCCAGCAGTTTCAGGGTTCGTGGCTACACCTTC
- | TRBJ2-1 | TRBV7-9 | - | CASSLWDWGVNNEQFF | TGTGCCAGCAGCTTATGGGACTGGGGAGTGAACAATGAGCAGTTCTTC
- | TRBJ2-7 | TRBV5-1 | TRBD1 | CASSLQGAREQYF | TGCGCCAGCAGCTTGCAGGGGGCTCGCGAGCAGTACTTC
- | TRBJ1-1 | TRBV2 | - | CASRSLRAGMNTEAFF | TGTGCCAGCAGGTCGTTGCGGGCGGGCATGAACACTGAAGCTTTCTTT
- | TRBJ2-7 | TRBV5-1 | - | CASSSTAGRSEEQYF | TGCGCCAGCAGCTCTACTGCGGGGCGGTCGGAAGAGCAGTACTTC
- | TRBJ2-1 | TRBV6-5 | - | CASSYGREQYNEQFF | TGTGCCAGCAGTTACGGGCGGGAACAATACAATGAGCAGTTCTTC
- | TRBJ1-3 | TRBV10-3 | TRBD1 | CAFRGTGRGNTIYF | TGTGCCTTCAGAGGGACAGGGCGAGGAAACACCATATATTTT
few | TRBJ2-1 | TRBV4-2 | - | CASSPWTEDEQFF | TGTGCCAGCAGCCCCTGGACTGAAGATGAGCAGTTCTTC
- | TRBJ1-1 | TRBV29-1 | - | CSVEVQGSGTEAFF | TGCAGCGTTGAAGTCCAGGGATCGGGCACTGAAGCTTTCTTT
- | TRBJ1-1 | TRBV2 | - | CASSVDMNTEAFF | TGTGCCAGCAGTGTGGACATGAACACTGAAGCTTTCTTT
- | TRBJ1-1 | TRBV29-1 | - | CSVEDRGVNTEAFF | TGCAGCGTTGAAGATCGGGGAGTGAACACTGAAGCTTTCTTT
- | TRBJ1-6 | TRBV5-1 | - | CASSLEQPLHSPLHF | TGCGCCAGCAGCTTGGAACAGCCGCTTCATTCACCCCTCCACTTT
few | TRBJ2-5 | TRBV7-2 | - | CASSRKAGIETQYF | TGTGCCAGCAGCCGGAAGGCGGGAATCGAGACCCAGTACTTC
few | TRBJ2-5 | TRBV7-2 | TRBD2 | CASQAGEGTQYF | TGTGCCAGCCAAGCGGGAGAAGGGACCCAGTACTTC
- | TRBJ2-5 | TRBV14 | - | CASSPLGHETQYF | TGTGCCAGCAGCCCCCTGGGGCATGAGACCCAGTACTTC
- | TRBJ2-2 | TRBV7-9 | - | CASSPSFGTGELFF | TGTGCCAGCAGCCCCTCTTTCGGCACCGGGGAGCTGTTTTTT
- | TRBJ2-7 | TRBV29-1 | TRBD2 | CSAPLAGEKYEQYF | TGCAGCGCCCCACTAGCGGGAGAAAAGTACGAGCAGTACTTC
- | TRBJ2-5 | TRBV10-3 | TRBD1 | CAISESGQGVRKETQYF | TGTGCCATCAGTGAGTCCGGACAGGGGGTAAGGAAAGAGACCCAGTACTTC
once | TRBJ1-1 | TRBV2 | - | CASSGHGINTEAFF | TGTGCCAGCAGTGGTCACGGGATTAACACTGAAGCTTTCTTT
- | TRBJ1-1 | TRBV7-9 | - | CASSRGGNTEAFF | TGTGCCAGCAGCCGCGGCGGGAACACTGAAGCTTTCTTT
- | TRBJ1-1 | TRBV30 | - | CAWSVSRGAFF | TGTGCCTGGAGTGTATCGCGTGGAGCTTTCTTT
- | TRBJ2-1 | TRBV6-1 | TRBD2 | CASTRAGGRLKEQFF | TGTGCCAGCACAAGAGCGGGAGGGCGTTTAAAAGAGCAGTTCTTC
- | TRBJ2-3 | TRBV29-1 | - | CSVASTDTQYF | TGCAGCGTTGCTAGCACAGATACGCAGTATTTT
- | TRBJ1-2 | TRBV6-1 | - | CASSEVGGSGYGYTF | TGTGCCAGCAGTGAAGTCGGAGGGAGCGGATATGGCTACACCTTC
- | TRBJ2-1 | TRBV27 | - | CASSNRAGIRGEQFF | TGTGCCAGCAGCAATCGGGCGGGGATCCGGGGTGAGCAGTTCTTC
- | TRBJ2-1 | TRBV20-1 | - | CSASSGIEQFF | TGCAGTGCTAGTTCGGGGATTGAGCAGTTCTTC
- | TRBJ2-2 | TRBV7-3 | TRBD1 | CASSFTGTEGLFF | TGTGCCAGCAGCTTTACCGGGACAGAGGGGCTGTTTTTT